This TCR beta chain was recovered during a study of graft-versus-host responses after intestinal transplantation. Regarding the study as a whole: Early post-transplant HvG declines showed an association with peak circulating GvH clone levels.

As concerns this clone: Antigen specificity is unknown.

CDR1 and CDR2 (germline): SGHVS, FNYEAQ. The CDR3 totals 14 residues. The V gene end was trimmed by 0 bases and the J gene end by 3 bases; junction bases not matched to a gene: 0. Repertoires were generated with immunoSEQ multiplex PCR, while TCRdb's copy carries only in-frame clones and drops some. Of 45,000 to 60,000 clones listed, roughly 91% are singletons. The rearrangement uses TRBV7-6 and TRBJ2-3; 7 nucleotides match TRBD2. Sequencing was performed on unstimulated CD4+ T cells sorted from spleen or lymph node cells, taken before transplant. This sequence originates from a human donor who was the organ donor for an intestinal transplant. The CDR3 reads CASSLASGTDTQYF. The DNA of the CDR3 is TGTGCCAGCAGCTTAGCTAGCGGGACAGATACGCAGTATTTT.